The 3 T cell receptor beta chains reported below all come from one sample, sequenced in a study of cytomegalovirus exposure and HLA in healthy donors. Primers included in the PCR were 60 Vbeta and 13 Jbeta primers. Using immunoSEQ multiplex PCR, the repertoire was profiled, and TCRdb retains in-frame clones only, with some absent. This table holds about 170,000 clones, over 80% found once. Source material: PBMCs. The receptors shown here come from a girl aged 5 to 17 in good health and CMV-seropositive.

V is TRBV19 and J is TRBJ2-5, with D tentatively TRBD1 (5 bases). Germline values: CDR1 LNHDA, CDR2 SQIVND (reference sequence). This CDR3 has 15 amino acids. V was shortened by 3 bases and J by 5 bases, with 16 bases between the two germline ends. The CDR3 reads CASSIWSGFEETQYF. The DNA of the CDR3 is TGTGCCAGTAGTATTTGGTCAGGGTTCGAGGAGACCCAGTACTTC.

The CDR3 region is CSVEVQGNYGYTF. In DNA form, the CDR3 reads TGCAGCGTTGAAGTCCAGGGTAACTATGGCTACACCTTC. The J gene is TRBJ1-2, the V gene TRBV29-1; TRBD1 might be the D (5 bases). Trimming cost V 1 base and J 1 base, with 7 bases left between them. The CDR3 is 13 residues long. CDR1 is SQVTM and CDR2 is ANQGSEA in the germline V gene. The full variable domain, completed using reference TRBV29-1 and TRBJ1-2, is SAVISQKPSRDICQRGTSLTIQCQVDSQVTMMFWYRQQPGQSLTLIATANQGSEATYESGFVIDKFPISRPNLTFSTLTVSNMSPEDSSIYLCSVEVQGNYGYTFGSGTRLTVV.

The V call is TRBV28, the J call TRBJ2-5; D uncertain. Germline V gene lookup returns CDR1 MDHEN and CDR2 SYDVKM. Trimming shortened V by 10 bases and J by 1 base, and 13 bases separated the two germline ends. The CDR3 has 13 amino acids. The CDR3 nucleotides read TGTGCCACCGACCCAGGTCCCCAAGAGACCCAGTACTTC. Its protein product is CATDPGPQETQYF.